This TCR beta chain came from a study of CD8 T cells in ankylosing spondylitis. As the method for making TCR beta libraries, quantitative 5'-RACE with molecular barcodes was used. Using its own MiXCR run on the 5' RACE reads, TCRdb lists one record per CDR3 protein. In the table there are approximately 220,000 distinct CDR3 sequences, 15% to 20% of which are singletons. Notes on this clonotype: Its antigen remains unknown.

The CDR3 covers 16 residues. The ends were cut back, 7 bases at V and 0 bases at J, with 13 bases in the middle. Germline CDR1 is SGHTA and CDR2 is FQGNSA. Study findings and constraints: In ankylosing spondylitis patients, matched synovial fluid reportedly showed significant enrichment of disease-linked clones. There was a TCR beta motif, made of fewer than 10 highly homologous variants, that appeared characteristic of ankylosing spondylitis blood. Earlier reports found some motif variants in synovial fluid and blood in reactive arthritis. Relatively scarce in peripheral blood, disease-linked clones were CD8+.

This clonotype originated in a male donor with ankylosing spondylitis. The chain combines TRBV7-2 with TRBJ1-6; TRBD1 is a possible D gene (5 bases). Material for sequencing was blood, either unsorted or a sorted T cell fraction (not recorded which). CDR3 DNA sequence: TGTGCCAGCACCCAGACAGTTAGCTCCTATAATTCACCCCTCCACTTT. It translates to CASTQTVSSYNSPLHF. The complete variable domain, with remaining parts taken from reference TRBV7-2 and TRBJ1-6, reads GAGVSQSPSNKVTEKGKDVELRCDPISGHTALYWYRQSLGQGLEFLIYFQGNSAPDKSGLPSDRFSAERTGGSVSTLTIQRTQQEDSAVYLCASTQTVSSYNSPLHFGNGTRLTVT.